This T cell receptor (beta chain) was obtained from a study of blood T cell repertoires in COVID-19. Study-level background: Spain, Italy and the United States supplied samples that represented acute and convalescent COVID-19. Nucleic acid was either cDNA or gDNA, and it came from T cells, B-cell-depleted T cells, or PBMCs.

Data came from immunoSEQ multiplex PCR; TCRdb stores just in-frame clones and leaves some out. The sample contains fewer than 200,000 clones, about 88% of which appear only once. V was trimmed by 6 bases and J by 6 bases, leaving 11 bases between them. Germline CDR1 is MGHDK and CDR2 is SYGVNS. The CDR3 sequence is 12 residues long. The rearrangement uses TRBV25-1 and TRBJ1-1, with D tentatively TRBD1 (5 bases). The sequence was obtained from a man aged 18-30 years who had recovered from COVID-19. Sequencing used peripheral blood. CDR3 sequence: CASRGEVAEAFF. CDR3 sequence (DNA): TGTGCCAGCAGGGGGGAGGTAGCTGAAGCTTTCTTT.